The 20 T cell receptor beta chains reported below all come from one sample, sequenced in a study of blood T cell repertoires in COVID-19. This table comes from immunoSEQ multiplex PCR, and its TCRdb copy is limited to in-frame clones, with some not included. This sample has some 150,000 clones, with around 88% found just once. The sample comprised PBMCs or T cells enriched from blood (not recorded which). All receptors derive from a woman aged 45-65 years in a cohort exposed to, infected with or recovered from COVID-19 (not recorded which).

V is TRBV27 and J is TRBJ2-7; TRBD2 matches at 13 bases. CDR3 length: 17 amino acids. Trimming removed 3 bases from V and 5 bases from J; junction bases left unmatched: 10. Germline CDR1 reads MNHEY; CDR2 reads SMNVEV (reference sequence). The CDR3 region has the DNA TGTGCCAGCAGTTTTGACGGGACTAGCGGGAATCCCCACGAGCAGTACTTC. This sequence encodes CASSFDGTSGNPHEQYF.

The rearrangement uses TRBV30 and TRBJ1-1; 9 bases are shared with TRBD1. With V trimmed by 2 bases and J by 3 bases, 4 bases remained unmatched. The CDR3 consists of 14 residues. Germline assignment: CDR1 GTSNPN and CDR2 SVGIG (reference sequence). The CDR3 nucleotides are TGTGCCTGGAGTATCCGACAGGGGGACACTGAAGCTTTCTTT. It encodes CAWSIRQGDTEAFF.

The DNA of the CDR3 is TGTGCCACTGGCGGGGGCACCAATCAGCCCCAGCATTTT. Translating it yields CATGGGTNQPQHF. The chain combines TRBV28 with TRBJ1-5; a possible D gene is TRBD1 (6 bases). The germline CDR1 and CDR2 sequences are MDHEN and SYDVKM. V lost 10 bases and J lost 3, with 13 bases in between. There are 13 residues in the CDR3.

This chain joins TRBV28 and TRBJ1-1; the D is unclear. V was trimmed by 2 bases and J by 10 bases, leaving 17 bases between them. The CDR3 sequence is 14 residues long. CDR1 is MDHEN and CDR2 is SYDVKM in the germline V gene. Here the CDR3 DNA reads TGTGCCAGCAGTTTAGGCTACAGTGGCTTCTTAGCTTTCTTT. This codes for CASSLGYSGFLAFF.

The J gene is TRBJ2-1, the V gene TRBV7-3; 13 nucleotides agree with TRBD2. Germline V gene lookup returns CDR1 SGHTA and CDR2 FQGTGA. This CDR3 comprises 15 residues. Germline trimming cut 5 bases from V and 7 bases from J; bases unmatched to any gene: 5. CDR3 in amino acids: CASSLRGLAGNEQFF. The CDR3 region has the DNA TGTGCCAGCAGCCTCAGGGGACTAGCGGGGAATGAGCAGTTCTTC.

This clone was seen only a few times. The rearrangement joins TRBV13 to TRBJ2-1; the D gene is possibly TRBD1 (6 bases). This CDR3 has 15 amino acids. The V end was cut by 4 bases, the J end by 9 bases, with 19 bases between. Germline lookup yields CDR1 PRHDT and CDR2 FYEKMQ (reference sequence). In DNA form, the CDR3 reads TGTGCCAGCAGCTCCACCCTACTGGAACAGGGTGAGCAGTTCTTC. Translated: CASSSTLLEQGEQFF.

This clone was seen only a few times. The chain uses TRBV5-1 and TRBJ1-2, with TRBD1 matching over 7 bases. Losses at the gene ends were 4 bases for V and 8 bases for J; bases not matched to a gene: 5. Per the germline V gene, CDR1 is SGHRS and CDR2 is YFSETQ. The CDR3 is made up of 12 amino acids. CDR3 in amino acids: CASSPDRSGYTF. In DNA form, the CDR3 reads TGCGCCAGCAGCCCGGACAGGAGCGGCTACACCTTC. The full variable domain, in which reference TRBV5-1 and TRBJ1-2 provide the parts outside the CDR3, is KAGVTQTPRYLIKTRGQQVTLSCSPISGHRSVSWYQQTPGQGLQFLFEYFSETQRNKGNFPGRFSGRQFSNSRSEMNVSTLELGDSALYLCASSPDRSGYTFGSGTRLTVV.

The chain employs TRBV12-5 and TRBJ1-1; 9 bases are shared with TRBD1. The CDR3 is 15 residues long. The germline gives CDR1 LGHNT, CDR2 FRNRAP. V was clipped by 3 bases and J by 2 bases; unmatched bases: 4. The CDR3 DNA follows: TGTGCTAGTGGTTTTTGGGGACAGGGAAACACTGAAGCTTTCTTT. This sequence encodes CASGFWGQGNTEAFF.

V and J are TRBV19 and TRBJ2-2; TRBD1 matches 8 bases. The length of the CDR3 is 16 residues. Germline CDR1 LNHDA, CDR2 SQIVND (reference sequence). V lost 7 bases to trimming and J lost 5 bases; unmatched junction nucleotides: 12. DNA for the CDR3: TGTGCCAGTACCCCCCCCCGGACAGGGAAGACCGGGGAGCTGTTTTTT. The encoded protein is CASTPPRTGKTGELFF.

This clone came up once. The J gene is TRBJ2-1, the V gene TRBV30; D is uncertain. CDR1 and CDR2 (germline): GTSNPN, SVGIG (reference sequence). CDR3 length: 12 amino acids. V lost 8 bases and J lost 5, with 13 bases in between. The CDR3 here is CARALSDNEQFF. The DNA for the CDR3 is TGTGCCCGCGCCCTTTCGGACAATGAGCAGTTCTTC.

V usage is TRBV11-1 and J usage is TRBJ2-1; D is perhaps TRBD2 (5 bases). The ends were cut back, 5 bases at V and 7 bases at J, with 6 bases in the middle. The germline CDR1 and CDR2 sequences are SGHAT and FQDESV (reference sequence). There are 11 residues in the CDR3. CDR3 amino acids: CASSRGNEQFF. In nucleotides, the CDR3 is TGTGCCAGCAGCCGAGGGAATGAGCAGTTCTTC.

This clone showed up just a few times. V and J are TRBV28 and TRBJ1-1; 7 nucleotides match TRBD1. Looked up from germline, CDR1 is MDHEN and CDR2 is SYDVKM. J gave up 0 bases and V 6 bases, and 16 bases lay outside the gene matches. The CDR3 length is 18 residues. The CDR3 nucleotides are TGTGCCAGCAGCACTCACAGGGGAAGTGGGATTATGAACACTGAAGCTTTCTTT. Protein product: CASSTHRGSGIMNTEAFF.

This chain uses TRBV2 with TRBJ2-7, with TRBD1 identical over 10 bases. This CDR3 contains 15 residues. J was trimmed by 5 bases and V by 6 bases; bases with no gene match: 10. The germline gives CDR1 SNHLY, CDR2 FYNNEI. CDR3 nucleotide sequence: TGTGCCAGCAGCGAACCCGGGACAGGGGATCACGAGCAGTACTTC. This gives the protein CASSEPGTGDHEQYF. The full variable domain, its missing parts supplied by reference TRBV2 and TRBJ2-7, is EPEVTQTPSHQVTQMGQEVILRCVPISNHLYFYWYRQILGQKVEFLVSFYNNEISEKSEIFDDQFSVERPDGSNFTLKIRSTKLEDSAMYFCASSEPGTGDHEQYFGPGTRLTVT.

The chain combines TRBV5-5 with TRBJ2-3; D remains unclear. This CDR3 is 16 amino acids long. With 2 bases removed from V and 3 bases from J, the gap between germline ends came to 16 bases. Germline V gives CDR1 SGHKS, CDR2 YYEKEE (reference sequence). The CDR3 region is CASSLAPSAWTDTQYF. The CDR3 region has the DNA TGTGCCAGCAGCTTAGCACCCTCCGCGTGGACAGATACGCAGTATTTT.

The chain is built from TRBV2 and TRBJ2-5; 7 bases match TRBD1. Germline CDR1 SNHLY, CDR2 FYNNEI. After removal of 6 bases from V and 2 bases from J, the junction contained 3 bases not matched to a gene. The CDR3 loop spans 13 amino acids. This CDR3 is CASRSGQQETQYF. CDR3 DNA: TGTGCCAGCAGATCGGGACAGCAAGAGACCCAGTACTTC.

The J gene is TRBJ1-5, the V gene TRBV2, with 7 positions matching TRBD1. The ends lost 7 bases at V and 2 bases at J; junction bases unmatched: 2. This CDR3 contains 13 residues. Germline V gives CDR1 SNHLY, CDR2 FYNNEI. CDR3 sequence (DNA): TGTGCCAGCAAAACAGGGGGCAATCAGCCCCAGCATTTT. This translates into CASKTGGNQPQHF.

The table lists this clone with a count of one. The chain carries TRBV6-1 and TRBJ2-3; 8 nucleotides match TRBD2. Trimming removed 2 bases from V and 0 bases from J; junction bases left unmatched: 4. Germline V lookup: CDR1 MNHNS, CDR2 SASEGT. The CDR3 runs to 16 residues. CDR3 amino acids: CASSELSSGSTDTQYF. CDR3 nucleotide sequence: TGTGCCAGCAGTGAATTGTCTAGCGGGAGCACAGATACGCAGTATTTT.

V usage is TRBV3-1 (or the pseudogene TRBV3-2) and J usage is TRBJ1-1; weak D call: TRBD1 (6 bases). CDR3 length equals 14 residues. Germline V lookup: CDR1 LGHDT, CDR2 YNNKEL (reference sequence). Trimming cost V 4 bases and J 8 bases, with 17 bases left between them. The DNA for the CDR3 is TGTGCCAGCAGCCTGACAGGTCGTAGGGCGGAAGCTTTCTTT. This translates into CASSLTGRRAEAFF.

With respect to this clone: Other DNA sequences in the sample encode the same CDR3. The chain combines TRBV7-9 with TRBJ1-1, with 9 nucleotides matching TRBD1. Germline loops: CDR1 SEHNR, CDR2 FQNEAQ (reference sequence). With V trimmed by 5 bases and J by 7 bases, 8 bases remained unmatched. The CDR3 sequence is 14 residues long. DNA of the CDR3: TGTGCCAGCAGCCCAGGACAGGGGTTACGTGAAGCTTTCTTT. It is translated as CASSPGQGLREAFF.

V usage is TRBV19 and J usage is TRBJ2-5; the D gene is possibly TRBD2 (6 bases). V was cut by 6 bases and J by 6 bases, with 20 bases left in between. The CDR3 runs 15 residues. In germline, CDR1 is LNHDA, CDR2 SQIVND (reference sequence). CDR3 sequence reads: CASSQFGSFEKTQYF. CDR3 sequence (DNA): TGTGCCAGTAGCCAATTCGGGAGTTTCGAAAAGACCCAGTACTTC.